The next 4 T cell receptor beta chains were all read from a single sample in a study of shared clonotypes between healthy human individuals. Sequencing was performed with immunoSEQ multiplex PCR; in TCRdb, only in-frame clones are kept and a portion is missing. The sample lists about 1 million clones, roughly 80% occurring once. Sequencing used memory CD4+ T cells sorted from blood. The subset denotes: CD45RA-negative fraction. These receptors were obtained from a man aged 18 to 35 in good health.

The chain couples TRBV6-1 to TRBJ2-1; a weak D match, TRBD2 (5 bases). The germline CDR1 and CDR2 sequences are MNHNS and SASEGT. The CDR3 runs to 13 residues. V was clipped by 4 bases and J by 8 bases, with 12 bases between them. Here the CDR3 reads CASSVVLRDEQFF. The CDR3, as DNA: TGTGCCAGCAGTGTGGTTTTGCGGGATGAGCAGTTCTTC.

The CDR3 sequence: CASSATGSNEQFF. The CDR3 coding sequence is TGTGCCAGCAGTGCGACAGGGTCCAATGAGCAGTTCTTC. This sequence joins TRBV2 and TRBJ2-1; 7 nucleotides align to TRBD1. J gave up 6 bases and V 4 bases, and 3 bases lay outside the gene matches. The CDR3 is made up of 13 amino acids. Germline V lookup: CDR1 SNHLY, CDR2 FYNNEI.

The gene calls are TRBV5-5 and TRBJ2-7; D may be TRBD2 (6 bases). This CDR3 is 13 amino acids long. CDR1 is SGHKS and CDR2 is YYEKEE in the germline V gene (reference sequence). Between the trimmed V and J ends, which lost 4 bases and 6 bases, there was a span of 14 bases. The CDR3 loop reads CASSPGVTSEQYF. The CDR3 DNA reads TGTGCCAGCAGCCCGGGAGTAACGAGCGAGCAGTACTTC. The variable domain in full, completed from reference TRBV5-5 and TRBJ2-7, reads DAGVTQSPTHLIKTRGQQVTLRCSPISGHKSVSWYQQVLGQGPQFIFQYYEKEERGRGNFPDRFSARQFPNYSSELNVNALLLGDSALYLCASSPGVTSEQYFGPGTRLTVT.

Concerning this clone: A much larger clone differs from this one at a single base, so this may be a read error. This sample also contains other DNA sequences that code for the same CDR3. CDR3 sequence reads: CASSLDRTYEQYF. CDR3 sequence (DNA): TGTGCCAGCAGCTTGGACAGGACCTACGAGCAGTACTTC. This chain joins TRBV7-2 and TRBJ2-7; 7 positions agree with TRBD1. After removal of 3 bases from V and 2 bases from J, the junction contained 1 base not matched to a gene. The CDR3 contains 13 residues. The germline CDR1 and CDR2 sequences are SGHTA and FQGNSA.